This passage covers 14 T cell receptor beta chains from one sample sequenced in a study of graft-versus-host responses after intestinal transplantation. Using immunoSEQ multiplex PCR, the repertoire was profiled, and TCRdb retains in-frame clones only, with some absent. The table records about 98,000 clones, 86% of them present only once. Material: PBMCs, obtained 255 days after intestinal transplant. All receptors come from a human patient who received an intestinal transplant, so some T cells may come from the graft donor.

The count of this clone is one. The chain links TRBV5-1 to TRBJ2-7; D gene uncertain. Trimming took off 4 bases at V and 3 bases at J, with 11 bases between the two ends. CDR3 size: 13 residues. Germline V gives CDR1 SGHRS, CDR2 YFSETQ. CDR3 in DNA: TGCGCCAGCAGCCTAGACAATTTCTACGAGCAGTACTTC. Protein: CASSLDNFYEQYF.

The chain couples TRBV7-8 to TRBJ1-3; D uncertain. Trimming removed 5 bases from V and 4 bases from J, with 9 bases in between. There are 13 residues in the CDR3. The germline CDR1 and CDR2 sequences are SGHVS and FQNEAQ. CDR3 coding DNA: TGTGCCAGCAGCCAAGGTCCCGGAAACACCATATATTTT. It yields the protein CASSQGPGNTIYF.

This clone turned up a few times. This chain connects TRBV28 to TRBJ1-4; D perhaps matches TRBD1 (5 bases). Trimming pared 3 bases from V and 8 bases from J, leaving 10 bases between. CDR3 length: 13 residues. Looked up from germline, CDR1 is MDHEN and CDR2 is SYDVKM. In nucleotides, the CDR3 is TGTGCCAGCAGTTTGCCGAGACAGGAAAAACTGTTTTTT. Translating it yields CASSLPRQEKLFF.

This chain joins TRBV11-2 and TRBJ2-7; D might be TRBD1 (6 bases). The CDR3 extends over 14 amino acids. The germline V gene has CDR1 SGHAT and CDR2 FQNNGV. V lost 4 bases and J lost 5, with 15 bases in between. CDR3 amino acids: CASSSQGSSDEQYF. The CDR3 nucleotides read TGTGCCAGCAGCTCGCAGGGGTCATCCGACGAGCAGTACTTC.

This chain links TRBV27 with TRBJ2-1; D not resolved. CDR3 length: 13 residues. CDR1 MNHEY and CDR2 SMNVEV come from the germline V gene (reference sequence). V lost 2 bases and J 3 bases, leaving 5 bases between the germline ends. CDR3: CASSLRIYNEQFF. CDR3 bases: TGTGCCAGCAGTTTAAGGATCTACAATGAGCAGTTCTTC.

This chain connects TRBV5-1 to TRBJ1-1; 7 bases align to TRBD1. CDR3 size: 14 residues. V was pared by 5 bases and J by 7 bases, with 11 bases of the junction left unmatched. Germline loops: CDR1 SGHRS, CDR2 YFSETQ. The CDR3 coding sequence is TGCGCCAGCAGGGCCGGACAGGAAAACCTTGAAGCTTTCTTT. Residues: CASRAGQENLEAFF.

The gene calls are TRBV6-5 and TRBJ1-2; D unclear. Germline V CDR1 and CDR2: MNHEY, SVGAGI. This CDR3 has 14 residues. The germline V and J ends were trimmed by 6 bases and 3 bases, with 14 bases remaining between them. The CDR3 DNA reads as TGTGCCAGCAGAACAGTCGGGAGTGACTATGGCTACACCTTC. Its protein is CASRTVGSDYGYTF.

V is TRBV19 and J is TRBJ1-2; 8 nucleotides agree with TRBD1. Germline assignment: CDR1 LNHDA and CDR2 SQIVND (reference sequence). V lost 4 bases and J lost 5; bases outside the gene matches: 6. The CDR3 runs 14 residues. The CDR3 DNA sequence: TGTGCCAGTAGTACCCCTGACAGGGGTTATGGCTACACCTTC. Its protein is CASSTPDRGYGYTF.

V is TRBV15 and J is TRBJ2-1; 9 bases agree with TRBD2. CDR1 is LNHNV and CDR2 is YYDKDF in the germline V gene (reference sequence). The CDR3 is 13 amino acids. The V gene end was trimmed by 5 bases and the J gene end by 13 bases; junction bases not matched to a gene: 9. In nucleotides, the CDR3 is TGTGCCACCAGCTCTTCAAGGGGACTAGCTCAGTTCTTC. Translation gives CATSSSRGLAQFF.

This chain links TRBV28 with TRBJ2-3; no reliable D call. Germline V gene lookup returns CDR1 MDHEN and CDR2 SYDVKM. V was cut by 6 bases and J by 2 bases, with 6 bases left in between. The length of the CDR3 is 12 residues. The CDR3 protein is CASRRPTDTQYF. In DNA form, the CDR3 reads TGTGCCAGCAGACGCCCCACAGATACGCAGTATTTT.

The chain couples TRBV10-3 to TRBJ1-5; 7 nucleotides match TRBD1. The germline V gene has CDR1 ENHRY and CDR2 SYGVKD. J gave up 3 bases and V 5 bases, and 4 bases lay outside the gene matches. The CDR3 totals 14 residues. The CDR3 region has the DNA TGTGCCATCAGTCAGGACAGGAACAATCAGCCCCAGCATTTT. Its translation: CAISQDRNNQPQHF.

For the CDR3, the DNA is TGCGCCAGCAGCTTGGGCGGTGGGACAGCCTACGAGCAGTACTTC. It specifies CASSLGGGTAYEQYF. The chain links TRBV5-1 to TRBJ2-7, with TRBD1 matching over 7 bases. The CDR3 has 15 residues. CDR1 SGHRS and CDR2 YFSETQ come from the germline V gene. The J segment lost 2 bases and the V segment lost 0 bases, leaving 5 bases of the junction unmatched.

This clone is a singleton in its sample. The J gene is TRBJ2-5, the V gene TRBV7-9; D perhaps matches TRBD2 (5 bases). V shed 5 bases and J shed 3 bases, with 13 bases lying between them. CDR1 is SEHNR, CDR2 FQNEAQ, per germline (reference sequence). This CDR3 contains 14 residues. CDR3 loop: CASSPGNPKETQYF. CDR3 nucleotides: TGTGCCAGCAGCCCCGGGAATCCGAAAGAGACCCAGTACTTC.

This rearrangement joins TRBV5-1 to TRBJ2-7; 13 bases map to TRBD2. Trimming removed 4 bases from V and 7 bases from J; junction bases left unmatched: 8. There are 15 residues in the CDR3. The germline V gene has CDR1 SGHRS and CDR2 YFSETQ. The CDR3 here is CASSTWTSGRKEQYF. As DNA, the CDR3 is TGCGCCAGCAGCACCTGGACTAGCGGGAGAAAGGAGCAGTACTTC.